This is a list of T cell receptor beta chains from one sample in a study of CD8 T cells in Susac syndrome. TCRdb re-analysed the immunoSEQ multiplex PCR reads in MiXCR, keeping a single row per CDR3 protein. The sample has 95,000 to 150,000 distinct CDR3 sequences, around 96% seen once. The specimen was CD8+ T cells from PBMCs. Receptor source: a human donor with Susac syndrome. The CDR3 runs from the conserved cysteine through the conserved F or W. Each record gives: J gene, D gene, V gene, clone size, CDR3 protein, CDR3 DNA. A D gene is named only where the DNA matches it firmly. Size is omitted from some rows. Given values are once, few, many or a class for expanded clones.

TRBJ2-1	.	TRBV11-1	few	CASSPGVAAYNEQFF	TGTGCCAGCAGCCCCGGGGTAGCAGCCTACAATGAGCAGTTCTTC
TRBJ2-7	.	TRBV19	.	CASSTRDSHYEQYF	TGTGCCAGTAGCACACGAGACAGCCACTACGAGCAGTACTTC
TRBJ2-7	TRBD1	TRBV4-2	.	CASSQDVRGQGSYEQYF	TGTGCCAGCAGCCAAGATGTACGGGGACAGGGGTCCTACGAGCAGTACTTC
TRBJ2-5	.	TRBV7-9	.	CASSLGAVRETQYF	TGTGCCAGCAGCTTAGGGGCGGTGAGGGAGACCCAGTACTTC
TRBJ2-5	TRBD2	TRBV20-1	.	CSARTSGLQETQYF	TGCAGTGCCCGGACTAGCGGGTTACAAGAGACCCAGTACTTC
TRBJ1-1	.	TRBV30	.	CAWSVPPLAFF	TGTGCCTGGAGTGTACCCCCTCTGGCTTTCTTT
TRBJ1-4	.	TRBV11-2	.	CASSLEGGSGTNEKLFF	TGTGCCAGCAGCTTAGAAGGAGGATCTGGGACTAATGAAAAACTGTTTTTT
TRBJ2-3	TRBD2	TRBV9	.	CASSASGGYPDTQYF	TGTGCCAGCAGCGCAAGCGGGGGGTACCCAGATACGCAGTATTTT
TRBJ2-5	.	TRBV12-3/TRBV12-4	.	CASSFPGARQETQYF	TGTGCCAGCAGTTTTCCAGGGGCCCGACAAGAGACCCAGTACTTC
TRBJ2-3	.	TRBV28	.	CASSFVGSTDTQYF	TGTGCCAGCAGTTTCGTGGGGTCCACAGATACGCAGTATTTT
TRBJ2-2	.	TRBV7-2	few	CASSLLGGNTGELFF	TGTGCCAGCAGCTTACTTGGGGGGAACACCGGGGAGCTGTTTTTT
TRBJ2-1	.	TRBV6-6	.	CAIRHRGNEQFF	TGTGCCATCAGACACCGGGGCAATGAGCAGTTCTTC
TRBJ2-3	.	TRBV6-2/TRBV6-3	.	CASSYRADTDTQYF	TGTGCCAGCAGTTACCGGGCAGACACAGATACGCAGTATTTT
TRBJ2-1	.	TRBV5-1	.	CASSPYGDYNEQFF	TGCGCCAGCAGCCCCTATGGTGACTACAATGAGCAGTTCTTC
TRBJ2-1	.	TRBV9	.	CASSVGQPNEQFF	TGTGCCAGCAGCGTAGGACAGCCCAATGAGCAGTTCTTC
TRBJ2-7	.	TRBV4-2	.	CASSPGTEIGYEQYF	TGTGCCAGCAGCCCCGGGACTGAAATTGGATACGAGCAGTACTTC
TRBJ1-3	.	TRBV27	.	CASITSGYSGNTIYF	TGTGCCAGCATAACGTCAGGGTACTCTGGAAACACCATATATTTT